This record looks at one TCR beta chain sequence and its context. This clone was found once. What antigen it recognizes has not been identified. Base qualities are not provided; no much larger clone lies one nucleotide away. Sample time point, as interpreted from the label and publication: cycle 4 day 1 (C4D1), after less than seven weeks of nivolumab. Relapse after autologous stem cell transplantation had occurred in all trial patients, and cohorts A, B and C were distinguished by prior brentuximab vedotin exposure. The trial cohort was composed of 56 patients with relapsed/refractory classical Hodgkin lymphoma, for whom complete response, partial response or progressive disease was recorded as best overall response. Trial patients were treated with single-agent nivolumab in the multi-cohort phase II CheckMate 205 trial. Best overall response was determined by an independent review committee according to the 2007 International Working Group response criteria. Trial PBMCs were collected just before the start of nivolumab (C1D1) and during therapy at cycle 2 day 1 and cycle 4 day 1. After peripheral blood was drawn into 8 mL Vacutainer Cell Preparation Tubes, PBMCs were isolated by centrifugation and then cryopreserved.

The entry originates in a study of PD-1 blockade in classical Hodgkin lymphoma (dated by TCRdb to about 2020). Regarding the complete study: Nivolumab dosing was 3 mg/kg intravenously every 2 weeks, continuing until either disease progression or unacceptable toxicity. To define a peripheral blood immune signature of response to PD-1 blockade in classical Hodgkin lymphoma, the study combined TCR beta sequencing with CyTOF.

Genomic DNA was isolated using the Qiagen DNeasy kit from unsorted PBMCs as well as from negatively selected CD4+ and CD8+ fractions. Amplification of TCR beta CDR3 regions was done by immunoSEQ multiplex PCR with primers that anneal to V and J segments. A synthetic immune receptor repertoire was used to minimize amplification bias, and any residual bias was removed computationally once sequencing was done. The authors' analysis ran thus. Custom Python scripts were used to quantify repertoire diversity as the Shannon entropy index. Unsorted, CD4+ and CD8+ repertoires were analyzed separately, except in combined analyses where CD4+ and CD8+ sequences were merged in silico. Clonal expansion was defined as at least a 2-fold frequency increase after treatment relative to C1D1, with a pseudocount of 0.5 for undetected baseline clones. Singleton clones were defined as clones with 0 or 1 copy at C1D1, and non-singleton clones were defined as clones with 2 or more copies. Clones expanded in unsorted samples were labelled as CD4+, CD8+ or unknown by matching protein sequences in sorted samples from the same patient. Wilcoxon tests on paired samples were used to test diversity changes from C1D1 to C4D1. This immuneACCESS table, as held by TCRdb, lists in-frame sequences with V and J called but not all clones. Of the missing ones, under half trace to an unresolved V gene in checked studies; the others have no known cause. V and J calls and clone size are as listed in that table; D and trimming were resolved from the DNA. The sample contains roughly 100,000 clones, about nine tenths of them found a single time. The ten biggest clones cover 15% to 20% of the sample.

The CDR3 measures 17 amino acids from cysteine to phenylalanine. Only the CDR3 part of the read is kept: 51 bases, read in frame from the first base. V trim: 5 bases; J trim: 2 bases; unmatched bases: 9. Looking up the germline V gene (reference sequence) yields CDR1 LNHNV and CDR2 YYDKDF. The research as a whole found: Newly diagnosed patients were reported to have lower baseline TCR diversity than healthy donors, and relapsed/refractory patients were reported to have lower baseline TCR diversity still. Trial patients achieving complete response had baseline diversity similar to newly diagnosed patients, whereas partial responders and progressors had significantly lower diversity. The study covered only a single clinical trial cohort, and the causes of the repertoire differences, possibly disease activity or prior therapy, were still not defined. Lower diversity was observed in patients in whom nivolumab was started less than 1 year after ASCT, and these patients were excluded from later analyses so that confounding by immune reconstitution would be avoided. By C4D1, a significant rise was seen in CD4+ TCR diversity but not in CD8+ TCR diversity (p=0.0027 vs p=0.16), and the rise was most apparent among complete responders (p=0.02).

The chain employs TRBV15 and TRBJ2-3, with 11 junctional bases fitting TRBD2. The sample was peripheral blood mononuclear cells (PBMCs), taken before the fourth cycle of nivolumab. The TCR comes from a human donor with classical Hodgkin lymphoma. The CDR3 reads as follows: CATSGLLAGGSTDTQYF. The DNA sequence follows: TGTGCCACCAGCGGTCTGCTAGCGGGGGGATCCACAGATACGCAGTATTTT.